This is a list of T cell receptor beta chains from one sample in a study of cytomegalovirus exposure and HLA in healthy donors. Clones were sequenced by immunoSEQ multiplex PCR, and TCRdb holds only the in-frame ones, with some missing. The table has more than 95,000 clones, 78% seen once. Sequenced sample: PBMCs. Receptor source: a woman in her 40s in good health and CMV-seronegative. Both conserved end residues are part of each CDR3. The D gene is left open where the match is weak. Only part of the rows carry a size: once, few, many, or a class if the clone is expanded.

size	D	V	J	DNA	CDR3
.	.	TRBV28	TRBJ2-2	TGTGCCAGCAGTGCCGTATGGGCAACGAACACCGGGGAGCTGTTTTTT	CASSAVWATNTGELFF
.	.	TRBV19	TRBJ1-5	TGTGCCAGTGATGGGGCAGTCTATAGCAATCAGCCCCAGCATTTT	CASDGAVYSNQPQHF
once	.	TRBV19	TRBJ2-2	TGTGCCAGTAGATGGAGGCAGGGGATTAAGGGCACCGGGGAGCTGTTTTTT	CASRWRQGIKGTGELFF
few	TRBD1	TRBV29-1	TRBJ1-1	TGCAGCAGCCAAGGAGGGGGCGACGAGAGCACTGAAGCTTTCTTT	CSSQGGGDESTEAFF
.	TRBD1	TRBV19	TRBJ1-2	TGTGCCAGTAGTCCTCCCCCTTGGACAGGGGGCGTCTATGGCTACACCTTC	CASSPPPWTGGVYGYTF
.	TRBD1	TRBV9	TRBJ2-1	TGTGCCAGCAGCGTAGAAGGGACAGGGCTGGGGGAAAGGGTTTACAATGAGCAGTTCTTC	CASSVEGTGLGERVYNEQFF
few	.	TRBV4-2	TRBJ2-7	TGTGCCAGCAGCCAAGCGGGGGACTCCTACGAGCAGTACTTC	CASSQAGDSYEQYF
.	TRBD2	TRBV2	TRBJ2-2	TGTGCCAGCAGTGTGGGGGGGAGGGCCTCCGGGGAGCTGTTTTTT	CASSVGGRASGELFF
.	.	TRBV4-3	TRBJ1-1	TGCGCCAGCAGCCAAGGGAAGCGAACTGAAGCTTTCTTT	CASSQGKRTEAFF
few	.	TRBV7-2	TRBJ2-2	TGTGCCAGCAGCCCGCAGTACACCGGGGAGCTGTTTTTT	CASSPQYTGELFF
.	TRBD1	TRBV28	TRBJ2-4	TGTGCCAGCGGGGACCAGGGGGCGGCAAACATTCAGTACTTC	CASGDQGAANIQYF
.	.	TRBV2	TRBJ2-7	TGTGCCAGCAGTGACGGGGGAATCTACGAGCAGTACTTC	CASSDGGIYEQYF
.	.	TRBV20-1	TRBJ2-7	TGCAGTGCTAGCCATTACGCCGGGGAGTACTTC	CSASHYAGEYF
.	.	TRBV18	TRBJ1-1	TGTGCCAGCTCTCGGGGGGCGAACACTGAAGCTTTCTTT	CASSRGANTEAFF
.	.	TRBV6-5	TRBJ1-2	TGTGCCAGCAGTCTAGGGGGTACCCTATTAGGCTACACCTTC	CASSLGGTLLGYTF
once	TRBD1	TRBV5-6	TRBJ2-2	TGTGCCAGCAGCTTAGGTCCGGGACAGCGCACCGGGGAGCTGTTTTTT	CASSLGPGQRTGELFF
.	TRBD1	TRBV5-1	TRBJ2-5	TGCGCCAGCAGCTTGGTGGGACAGGCTCAAGAGACCCAGTACTTC	CASSLVGQAQETQYF
few	TRBD1	TRBV5-4	TRBJ2-7	TGTGCCAGCAGTTTTCGAGCTCCGGGACAGCGATACGAGCAGTACTTC	CASSFRAPGQRYEQYF
.	.	TRBV9	TRBJ1-5	TGTGCCAGCAGCCCAGGGGACGTAGTCAATCAGCCCCAGCATTTT	CASSPGDVVNQPQHF
.	.	TRBV15	TRBJ2-2	TGTGCCACCAGCAGAGACCGCTCCGGACTGATCACCGGGGAGCTGTTTTTT	CATSRDRSGLITGELFF
.	.	TRBV11-2	TRBJ1-1	TGTGCCAGCAGCTCCCACCGGGGGAACACTGAAGCTTTCTTT	CASSSHRGNTEAFF
.	TRBD2	TRBV28	TRBJ2-7	TGTGCCAGCAGTTCCGAAGGACTAGCGGCGATTACCTACGAGCAGTACTTC	CASSSEGLAAITYEQYF
few	.	TRBV5-6	TRBJ2-2	TGTGCCAGCAGCTCAAGCGTCTCGAACACCGGGGAGCTGTTTTTT	CASSSSVSNTGELFF
.	.	TRBV7-2	TRBJ2-5	TGTGCCAGCAGCTTACGGCTGGCCGGGGAGACCCAGTACTTC	CASSLRLAGETQYF
.	.	TRBV18	TRBJ2-3	TGTGCCAGCTCACCACGGGGGCTCATCGATACGCAGTATTTT	CASSPRGLIDTQYF
.	.	TRBV6-6	TRBJ1-5	TGTGCCAGCAGTTACTCGAGCTTCAATCAGCCCCAGCATTTT	CASSYSSFNQPQHF
.	.	TRBV6-5	TRBJ2-1	TGTGCCAGCAGTCCACTCTACTCCTACAATGAGCAGTTCTTC	CASSPLYSYNEQFF
.	.	TRBV6-1	TRBJ1-3	TGTGCCAGCAGTGAAGCGCGGGCCCTCTCTGGAAACACCATATATTTT	CASSEARALSGNTIYF
.	.	TRBV28	TRBJ1-2	TGTGCCAGCAGTTTCCGGCAGCGTTATGGCTACACCTTC	CASSFRQRYGYTF
.	.	TRBV5-6	TRBJ2-3	TGTGCCAGCAGCTTGTCAGCTGGAGGGGGCACAGATACGCAGTATTTT	CASSLSAGGGTDTQYF
.	TRBD1	TRBV7-9	TRBJ2-7	TGTGCCAGCAGCTCGACAGGGACGGTCTACGAGCAGTACTTC	CASSSTGTVYEQYF
.	.	TRBV6-5	TRBJ1-1	TGTGCCAGCAGTTACAGTAGTAACACTGAAGCTTTCTTT	CASSYSSNTEAFF
.	.	TRBV7-8	TRBJ1-3	TGTGCCAGCAGCTTATCCATCTCTGGAAACACCATATATTTT	CASSLSISGNTIYF
once	TRBD1	TRBV7-3	TRBJ1-1	TGTGCCAGCAGCCCGGACAGGGGAGTGGGGCACACTGAAGCTTTCTTT	CASSPDRGVGHTEAFF
.	.	TRBV18	TRBJ2-7	TGTGCCAGCTCACCACCGAATATCATGCCAGGGGTCGAGCAGTACTTC	CASSPPNIMPGVEQYF
.	.	TRBV9	TRBJ1-5	TGTGCCAGCAGCGTAGCTGGTGAGGGGCCCCAGCATTTT	CASSVAGEGPQHF
.	.	TRBV29-1	TRBJ1-1	TGCAGCGTTGACAGGGGTAACACTGAAGCTTTCTTT	CSVDRGNTEAFF
.	TRBD2	TRBV5-1	TRBJ2-3	TGCGCCAGCAGCTACCCGGGACTAGCGGGAACAGATACGCAGTATTTT	CASSYPGLAGTDTQYF
once	TRBD1	TRBV18	TRBJ2-7	TGTGCCAGCTCACCTAGCGGGACAGGGGGACTCTACGAGCAGTACTTC	CASSPSGTGGLYEQYF
once	.	TRBV28	TRBJ2-7	TGTGCCAGCAGTTCCCTCCCCCCCCAGGGCCTCCGCGAGCAGTACTTC	CASSSLPPQGLREQYF
few	.	TRBV19	TRBJ2-3	TGTGCCAGTAGTCCACAGGGAACCACAGATACGCAGTATTTT	CASSPQGTTDTQYF
.	TRBD1	TRBV7-9	TRBJ2-7	TGTGCCAGCAGCTTGGGACAGGGGTACCACGAGCAGTACTTC	CASSLGQGYHEQYF
once	TRBD1	TRBV5-1	TRBJ2-1	TGCGCCAGCAGCTTACCCAACTACCGGACAGGTCGGACCCGCGAGAGGAATGAGCAGTTCTTC	CASSLPNYRTGRTRERNEQFF
.	TRBD2	TRBV5-1	TRBJ2-3	TGCGCCAGCAGCCTGGGGACTACCCCAGATACGCAGTATTTT	CASSLGTTPDTQYF
.	TRBD1	TRBV6-6	TRBJ1-5	TGTGCCAGCAGTTATGGTCAGGGGGCTGAGCCCCAGCATTTT	CASSYGQGAEPQHF
.	.	TRBV9	TRBJ2-3	TGTGCCAGCAGCGTAGGCGCCGTAGTGCCCACAGATACGCAGTATTTT	CASSVGAVVPTDTQYF
once	TRBD2	TRBV6-4	TRBJ2-1	TGTGCCAGCAGTGTCTCCCTAGCGGGAACGTACAATGAGCAGTTCTTC	CASSVSLAGTYNEQFF
.	.	TRBV6-4	TRBJ2-3	TGTGCCAGCAGTGACCAGGGGCAAGATACGCAGTATTTT	CASSDQGQDTQYF
.	.	TRBV25-1	TRBJ2-2	TGTGCCAGCAGAAAGCCAGAGCGGAGTCAGAACAACACCGGGGAGCTGTTTTTT	CASRKPERSQNNTGELFF
.	.	TRBV6-5	TRBJ1-1	TGTGCCAGCAGTCGGACGGTCAGGGTTCAAGCTTTCTTT	CASSRTVRVQAFF
.	.	TRBV28	TRBJ2-7	TGTGCCAGCAGTTGGGGGCAGTACGAGCAGTACTTC	CASSWGQYEQYF
.	.	TRBV7-3	TRBJ2-3	TGTGCCAGCAGCTTAACGTTAGTGGCAGATACGCAGTATTTT	CASSLTLVADTQYF
.	TRBD2	TRBV15	TRBJ2-1	TGTGCCACCAGCATACAGCGGGATAGCAATGAGCAGTTCTTC	CATSIQRDSNEQFF
.	.	TRBV27	TRBJ2-3	TGTGCCAGCAGTTTAATCCCCGTCGGCGGATCGATCACAGATACGCAGTATTTT	CASSLIPVGGSITDTQYF
.	TRBD1	TRBV28	TRBJ1-6	TGTGCCAGCAGTTCCAGGACAGGGGGCCTTTCACCCCTCCACTTT	CASSSRTGGLSPLHF
few	TRBD1	TRBV19	TRBJ2-7	TGTGCCAGTAGTATAGGTTACAGGGGTGCCTACGAGCAGTACTTC	CASSIGYRGAYEQYF